The 27 T cell receptor beta chains reported below all come from one sample, sequenced in a study of T-cell memory formation after mild COVID-19. Each CDR3 protein is one row after TCRdb ran MiXCR on the 5' RACE reads. The table has a few hundred thousand distinct CDR3 sequences, more than 15% seen once. The source material was PBMCs or a T cell subset sorted from them (not recorded which). Source of these receptors: a man aged 18 to 35 who had mild COVID-19 (a few samples of this study predate the infection). Cell type and time point are not known.

There are a few counts of this clonotype. The gene calls are TRBV7-9 and TRBJ1-1; D not resolved. V gave up 3 bases and J gave up 3 bases, with 11 bases separating them. The V gene's germline CDR1 is SEHNR and CDR2 FQNEAQ (reference sequence). This CDR3 comprises 14 residues. The CDR3 DNA reads as TGTGCCAGCAGCTTTCGGAGGGAGGACACTGAAGCTTTCTTT. It yields the protein CASSFRREDTEAFF.

This clonotype occurred many times. The chain joins TRBV9 to TRBJ2-3, with 8 bases identical to TRBD2. Losses at the gene ends were 4 bases for V and 0 bases for J; bases not matched to a gene: 7. CDR1 and CDR2 from the germline V gene are SGDLS and YYNGEE. The CDR3 totals 16 residues. CDR3 DNA sequence: TGTGCCAGCAGCCTATTTAGCGGGGCTAGCACAGATACGCAGTATTTT. Translating gives CASSLFSGASTDTQYF.

This clonotype was seen a few times. The chain links TRBV7-9 to TRBJ1-1; TRBD1 is a possible D gene (6 bases). This CDR3 contains 14 residues. Germline V gene sequence: CDR1 SEHNR, CDR2 FQNEAQ (reference sequence). Trimming removed 4 bases from V and 6 bases from J, with 15 bases in between. The CDR3: CASSYATGPAEAFF. In nucleotides, the CDR3 is TGTGCCAGCAGCTACGCGACAGGTCCGGCTGAAGCTTTCTTT.

There are a few counts of this clonotype. The rearrangement uses TRBV4-3 and TRBJ1-2; a possible D gene is TRBD1 (5 bases). The V gene's germline CDR1 is LGHNA and CDR2 YSLEER. V lost 0 bases to trimming and J lost 4 bases, with 15 bases between them. The CDR3 is 16 residues long. This CDR3 is CASSQDYLGTSYGYTF. The CDR3 DNA follows: TGCGCCAGCAGCCAAGATTACCTCGGGACGAGCTATGGCTACACCTTC.

The chain uses TRBV6-5 and TRBJ2-7; D remains unclear. Germline V gene data show CDR1 as MNHEY and CDR2 as SVGAGI. The CDR3 covers 16 residues. Trimming stripped 0 bases from V and 3 bases from J, with 15 bases between. CDR3 nucleotide sequence: TGTGCCAGCAGTTACTCCCGATGGGGTGGAGACTACGAGCAGTACTTC. Protein: CASSYSRWGGDYEQYF.

In its sample, this clonotype was seen a few times. The rearrangement links TRBV4-1 to TRBJ2-7; D is perhaps TRBD1 (6 bases). Per the germline V gene, CDR1 is MGHRA and CDR2 is YSYEKL. Trimming left V 5 bases short and J 3 bases short, with 11 bases between. This CDR3 contains 13 residues. CDR3 coding DNA: TGCGCCAGCAGCACCTTACAGGGCTACGAGCAGTACGTC. Its protein is CASSTLQGYEQYV.

This clonotype was picked up a small number of times. The V and J genes are TRBV2 and TRBJ1-5; TRBD1 matches at 9 bases. The CDR3 loop spans 14 amino acids. Germline CDR1 reads SNHLY; CDR2 reads FYNNEI. V lost 5 bases, J lost 7 bases, and 6 bases stayed unmatched. CDR3 nucleotide sequence: TGTGCCAGCAGTCCCCAGACAGGGGGGCAGCCCCAGCATTTT. Protein product: CASSPQTGGQPQHF.

The V and J genes are TRBV7-8 and TRBJ2-3; D uncertain. V dropped 3 bases and J dropped 4 bases, with 14 bases sitting between them. Germline V lookup: CDR1 SGHVS, CDR2 FQNEAQ. The CDR3 is 15 residues long. Here the CDR3 reads CASSFFLPESDTQYF. CDR3 DNA sequence: TGTGCCAGCAGCTTTTTTTTGCCGGAATCAGATACGCAGTATTTT.

CDR3 loop: CATITDRGLGEQYF. The CDR3 coding sequence is TGTGCCACCATAACGGACAGGGGGCTGGGGGAGCAGTACTTC. V gene TRBV24-1 combines with J gene TRBJ2-7, with 11 nucleotides matching TRBD1. The ends lost 8 bases at V and 7 bases at J; junction bases unmatched: 9. The CDR3 loop spans 14 amino acids. The germline V gene has CDR1 KGHDR and CDR2 SFDVKD.

The V call is TRBV11-3, the J call TRBJ2-7, with 7 bases matching TRBD1. CDR1 is SGHNT and CDR2 is YENEEA in the germline V gene. V dropped 2 bases and J dropped 5; count of bases not matched to a gene: 6. This CDR3 is built from 14 residues. The CDR3 sequence: CASSLWARGNEQYV. CDR3 in DNA: TGTGCCAGCAGCTTATGGGCCAGGGGGAACGAGCAGTACGTC.

This clonotype turned up a few times. A much larger clone differs by one base, so this may be a read error. This chain uses TRBV24-1 with TRBJ2-3, with 9 bases lining up with TRBD1. CDR1 and CDR2 from the germline V gene are KGHDR and SFDVKD. The CDR3 consists of 14 residues. The CDR3 sequence: CATAGQGRTDTKYF. In DNA, the CDR3 is TGTGCCACCGCCGGACAGGGGCGCACAGATACGAAGTATTTT.

This clonotype was seen a handful of times. The gene calls are TRBV4-3 and TRBJ2-7, with D uncertain. Germline V gives CDR1 LGHNA, CDR2 YSLEER. This CDR3 has 13 amino acids. V lost 2 bases and J lost 7, with 12 bases in between. CDR3 bases: TGCGCCAGCAGCCAATTTACTGGATATGAGCAGTACTTC. Amino acids: CASSQFTGYEQYF.

The genes are TRBV29-1 and TRBJ2-7; TRBD2 might be the D (5 bases). CDR1 and CDR2 (germline): SQVTM, ANQGSEA. CDR3 length: 12 amino acids. Trimming cost V 6 bases and J 3 bases, with 12 bases left between them. DNA of the CDR3: TGCAGCGTCATGACGGGGAGCTACGAGCAGTACGTC. Amino acids: CSVMTGSYEQYV.

This clonotype has a count of ten or more. The CDR3 bases are TGCGCCAGCGGGGGACAGAACACCGGGGAGCTGTTTTTT. Encoded protein: CASGGQNTGELFF. The chain is built from TRBV4-1 and TRBJ2-2, with D possibly TRBD1 on 6 matching bases. The germline CDR1 and CDR2 sequences are MGHRA and YSYEKL. Deletions cut 8 bases from V and 1 base from J, with 8 bases between. The CDR3 is 13 residues long.

The chain carries TRBV7-2 and TRBJ2-3; D not certain. The V gene's germline CDR1 is SGHTA and CDR2 FQGNSA. V lost 2 bases and J lost 1, with 7 bases in between. The CDR3 is 14 residues long. The CDR3 region is CASSLSLGTDTQYF. CDR3 nucleotides: TGTGCCAGCAGCTTAAGTTTGGGCACAGATACGCAGTATTTT.

The rearrangement joins TRBV11-2 to TRBJ2-1, with D perhaps matching TRBD2 (6 bases). The CDR3 has 20 amino acids. The germline V gene encodes CDR1 SGHAT and CDR2 FQNNGV. V lost 0 bases to trimming and J lost 0 bases, with 21 bases between them. CDR3 in DNA: TGTGCCAGCAGCTTAGATCCGCGGGACTTGTTCTTGTACTCCTACAATGAGCAGTTCTTC. It encodes CASSLDPRDLFLYSYNEQFF.

This clonotype came up a few times. V is TRBV2 and J is TRBJ2-3; D might be TRBD2 (5 bases). The germline gives CDR1 SNHLY, CDR2 FYNNEI. The CDR3 is 12 residues long. Trimming took off 6 bases at V and 4 bases at J, with 8 bases between the two ends. CDR3 nucleotide sequence: TGTGCCAGCAGAGAGAGGGCAGATACGCAGTATTTT. Translating it yields CASRERADTQYF.

The V and J genes are TRBV12-3 or TRBV12-4 and TRBJ1-1, with 10 bases that match TRBD1. The junction had 12 bases not matched to a gene; V was cut back by 6 bases and J by 11 bases. The CDR3 is made up of 14 amino acids. The CDR3 DNA reads TGTGCCAGCAGACCGACAGGGGGCTCATGGTATGCTTTCTTT. Residues: CASRPTGGSWYAFF.

This chain connects TRBV7-2 to TRBJ2-2; TRBD1 aligns across 7 bases. The germline V gene has CDR1 SGHTA and CDR2 FQGNSA. The J segment lost 5 bases and the V segment lost 3 bases, leaving 6 bases of the junction unmatched. The CDR3 covers 15 residues. The CDR3 DNA reads as TGTGCCAGCAGCTTTACCGACAGGGTAACCGGGGAGCTGTTTTTT. Protein product: CASSFTDRVTGELFF.

In this sample, this clonotype turned up a few times. This rearrangement joins TRBV7-9 to TRBJ2-7; D is unresolved. This CDR3 region has 12 residues. The germline V and J ends were trimmed by 4 bases and 13 bases, with 17 bases remaining between them. The germline V gene has CDR1 SEHNR and CDR2 FQNEAQ (reference sequence). CDR3 nucleotides: TGTGCCAGCAGCTCCCTCCCCGTTCACGTTTACTTC. Its translation: CASSSLPVHVYF.

This chain links TRBV12-3 or TRBV12-4 with TRBJ2-7, with D hard to call. The DNA end is more similar to TRBJ2-1, so the J call may be wrong. The CDR3 extends over 14 amino acids. CDR3 sequence reads: CASSLARSGNEQFF. DNA of the CDR3: TGTGCCAGCAGTTTAGCGCGTTCAGGCAATGAGCAGTTCTTC.

This clonotype was detected a few times. The chain employs TRBV7-2 and TRBJ2-3, with D unclear. Germline V gene sequence: CDR1 SGHTA, CDR2 FQGNSA. The CDR3 contains 15 residues. V lost 3 bases and J 2 bases, leaving 12 bases between the germline ends. DNA of the CDR3: TGTGCCAGCAGCTTCCGGGCCACGACCACAGATACGCAGTATTTT. Its protein is CASSFRATTTDTQYF.

This clonotype was observed many times. The J gene is TRBJ2-1, the V gene TRBV7-3, with a possible D match to TRBD2 (6 bases). Trimming took off 5 bases at V and 1 base at J, with 9 bases between the two ends. The CDR3 loop spans 14 amino acids. CDR1 and CDR2 (germline): SGHTA, FQGTGA. The CDR3, as DNA: TGTGCCAGCAGCCCCCGGGGGTCCTACAATGAGCAGTTCTTC. Its protein is CASSPRGSYNEQFF.

V is TRBV5-1 and J is TRBJ2-2; D remains ambiguous. In germline, CDR1 is SGHRS, CDR2 YFSETQ. V gave up 5 bases and J gave up 8 bases, with 10 bases separating them. CDR3 length: 12 residues. The CDR3 nucleotides read TGCGCCAGCAGTACTCCCCGGGGGGAGCTGTTTTTT. Amino acid sequence: CASSTPRGELFF.

V is TRBV3-1 and J is TRBJ2-1; TRBD2 might be the D (7 bases). V dropped 3 bases and J dropped 5 bases, with 14 bases sitting between them. CDR3 length equals 15 residues. Per germline, CDR1 LGHDT and CDR2 YNNKEL (reference sequence). The DNA of the CDR3 is TGTGCCAGCAGCCACAATCGCGGGGGCAACAATGAGCAGTTCTTC. It translates to CASSHNRGGNNEQFF.

The chain couples TRBV6-2 or TRBV6-3 to TRBJ1-5; TRBD1 agrees at 8 bases. Germline CDR1 MNHEY, CDR2 SVGEGT. The length of the CDR3 is 14 residues. V gave up 6 bases and J gave up 7 bases; unmatched junction bases: 8. CDR3 loop: CASSDRGSRQPQHF. The CDR3 DNA follows: TGTGCCAGCAGCGACAGGGGCAGTAGGCAGCCCCAGCATTTT.

This clonotype was recorded a few times. This chain connects TRBV5-1 to TRBJ2-3; possibly TRBD1 or TRBD2 for D (5 bases each). Germline CDR1 reads SGHRS; CDR2 reads YFSETQ. CDR3 size: 13 residues. Trimming took 7 bases from V and 4 from J, leaving 13 bases between them. CDR3 protein: CASRDLFSDTQYF. The CDR3 DNA is TGCGCCAGCCGGGACCTCTTCTCAGATACGCAGTATTTT.